This T cell receptor beta chain was found in a study of CD8+ T cells in alopecia areata. The wider study: Donor skin was harvested from approximately 6-13-month-old C3H/HeJ mice with spontaneous alopecia and grafted onto roughly 7-11-week-old female C3H/HeJ recipients. Study-level findings and limits: Mouse data revealed clearer TCR sharing than patient data did, a gap possibly tied to HLA.

Sorting of pooled cutaneous lymph node cells was based on CD4, CD8alpha, NKG2D, NKG2ACE and other markers. The table lists this clone with a few counts. The target antigen is unknown. The gene names given are mouse names. The read halts 4 residues ahead of the CDR3 end, with the missing end drawn from the germline J gene. Distinct nucleotide sequences in the sample also encode this CDR3. Investigators isolated RNA and reverse transcribed it into cDNA to act as the sequencing template. Assay used: immunoSEQ multiplex PCR; TCRdb lists only in-frame clones, some missing. The sample includes 290,000 or so clones, none of them occurring once. The V segment lost 4 bases and the J segment 3 bases; nucleotides outside the gene matches: 3. The CDR3 is 13 residues long. Germline assignment: CDR1 LGHNA and CDR2 YNLKQL (reference sequence).

This sequence originates from a C3H/HeJ mouse with alopecia areata. MHC haplotype of the mouse line: H2-k. Sequenced material: CD4+ T cells sorted from a lymph node. The chain links TRBV5 to TRBJ2-7; 7 nucleotides agree with TRBD1. CDR3 sequence reads: CASSPRQGYEQYF. The sequenced CDR3 bases are TGTGCCAGCAGCCCGAGACAGGGCTAT.